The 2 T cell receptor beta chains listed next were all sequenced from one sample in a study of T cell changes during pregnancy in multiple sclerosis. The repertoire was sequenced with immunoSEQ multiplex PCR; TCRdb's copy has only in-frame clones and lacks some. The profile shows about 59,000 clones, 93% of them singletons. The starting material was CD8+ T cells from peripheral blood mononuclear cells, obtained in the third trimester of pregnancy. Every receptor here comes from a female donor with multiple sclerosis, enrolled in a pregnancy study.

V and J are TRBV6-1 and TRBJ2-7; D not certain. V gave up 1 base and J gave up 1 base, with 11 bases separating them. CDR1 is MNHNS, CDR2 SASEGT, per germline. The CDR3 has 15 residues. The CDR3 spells CASSEDAYVSYEQYF. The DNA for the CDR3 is TGTGCCAGCAGTGAAGACGCCTATGTATCCTACGAGCAGTACTTC.

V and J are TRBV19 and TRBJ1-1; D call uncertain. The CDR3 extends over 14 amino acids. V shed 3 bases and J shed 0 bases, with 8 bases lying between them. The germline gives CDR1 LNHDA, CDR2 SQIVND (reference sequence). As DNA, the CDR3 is TGTGCCAGTAGTATTTTGGGCCTGAACACTGAAGCTTTCTTT. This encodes CASSILGLNTEAFF.